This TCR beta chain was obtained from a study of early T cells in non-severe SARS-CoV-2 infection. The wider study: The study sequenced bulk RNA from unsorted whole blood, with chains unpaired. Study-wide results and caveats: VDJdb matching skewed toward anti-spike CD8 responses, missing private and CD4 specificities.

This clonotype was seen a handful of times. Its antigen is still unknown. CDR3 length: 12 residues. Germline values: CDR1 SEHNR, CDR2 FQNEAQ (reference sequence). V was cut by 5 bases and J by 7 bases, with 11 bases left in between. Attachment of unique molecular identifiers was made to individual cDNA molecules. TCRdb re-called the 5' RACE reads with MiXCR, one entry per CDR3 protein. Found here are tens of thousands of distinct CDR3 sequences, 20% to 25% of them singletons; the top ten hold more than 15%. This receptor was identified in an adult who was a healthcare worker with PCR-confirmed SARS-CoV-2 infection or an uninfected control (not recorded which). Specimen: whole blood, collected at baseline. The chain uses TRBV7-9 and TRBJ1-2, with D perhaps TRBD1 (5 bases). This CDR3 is CASSPGRSGYTF. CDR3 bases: TGTGCCAGCAGCCCAGGGAGATCTGGCTACACCTTC.